The clone carrying this T cell receptor beta chain came up a few times. This entry is derived from a study of blood T cell repertoires in COVID-19. Study details: Samples representing acute and convalescent COVID-19 were sourced from the United States, Italy and Spain.

Authors' methods: The assay estimated nucleated cells by amplifying reference gene primers. The repertoire was sequenced with immunoSEQ multiplex PCR; TCRdb's copy has only in-frame clones and lacks some. Clonal size and the V and J genes are those of that table, whereas D and trimming came from the DNA. Of 300,000 to 400,000 clones in the sample, approximately 91% are singletons; the top ten hold about 4.2%. J was trimmed by 1 base and V by 6 bases; bases with no gene match: 9. This CDR3 is 16 amino acids long. Per germline, CDR1 KGHSH and CDR2 LQKENI. Allocation to cohorts depended on clinical history reported by the participants. Exposed enrollees had met someone with a PCR-confirmed or clinician-diagnosed COVID-19 case at some point within the 2 weeks before study entry.

The material sequenced was PBMCs or T cells enriched from blood (not recorded which). This sequence originates from a woman aged 25 to 39 who had been exposed to COVID-19. The chain couples TRBV18 to TRBJ2-3, with 8 bases that match TRBD2. CDR3 sequence reads: CASSPRLRGGTDTQYF. In nucleotides, the CDR3 is TGTGCCAGCTCCCCCAGGTTGCGGGGGGGCACAGATACGCAGTATTTT.